Listed here are 5 T cell receptor beta chains from one sample, sequenced in a study of glioma-infiltrating T cells. TCR alpha and beta CDR3 regions were amplified from RNA using iRepertoire nested multiplex PCR. TCRdb re-derived calls from the multiplex PCR reads in MiXCR, one entry per CDR3 protein. The sample records 44,000 or so distinct CDR3 sequences, around 20% being singletons. The sequenced sample was glioma tissue, nonneoplastic brain tissue, or PBMCs (not recorded which). The receptors stem from a human donor with low-grade glioma or glioblastoma, undergoing nonglioma brain surgery, or in good health (not recorded which).

This clonotype was recorded at least ten times. The chain joins TRBV19 to TRBJ2-3; D not certain. V shed 4 bases and J shed 2 bases, with 10 bases lying between them. The CDR3 totals 14 residues. Germline CDR1 reads LNHDA; CDR2 reads SQIVND (reference sequence). The CDR3 here is CASSTQVDTDTQYF. The CDR3 coding sequence is TGTGCCAGTAGTACCCAAGTTGACACAGATACGCAGTATTTT.

This chain connects TRBV20-1 to TRBJ1-1; possible D gene TRBD1, 6 bases. The CDR3 loop spans 15 amino acids. Germline V gene data show CDR1 as DFQATT and CDR2 as SNEGSKA (reference sequence). Trimming shortened V by 6 bases and J by 2 bases, and 19 bases separated the two germline ends. CDR3 nucleotide sequence: TGCAGTGCCCAAGGTGGCAGGGGCCTCAACACTGAAGCTTTCTTT. It yields the protein CSAQGGRGLNTEAFF.

This clonotype has at least ten counts. The chain links TRBV11-2 to TRBJ1-1, with D possibly matching TRBD1 (6 bases). Germline values: CDR1 SGHAT, CDR2 FQNNGV. V lost 5 bases to trimming and J lost 6 bases, with 16 bases between them. The CDR3 consists of 14 residues. CDR3 bases: TGTGCCAGCAGCCTCATAGCGGGGGCATCTGAAGCTTTCTTT. Its protein is CASSLIAGASEAFF.

This clonotype was picked up many times. V usage is TRBV28 and J usage is TRBJ2-1, with D unclear. Germline values: CDR1 MDHEN, CDR2 SYDVKM. V was trimmed by 2 bases and J by 8 bases, leaving 7 bases between them. This CDR3 region has 12 residues. The CDR3 sequence is CASSLLEHEQFF. CDR3 DNA sequence: TGTGCCAGCAGTTTACTAGAACATGAGCAGTTCTTC.

The sample holds one count of this clonotype. At one end the junction does not follow the germline gene, possibly because of a read error. As DNA, the CDR3 is TGTGCCAGCAGTTTGCGGTTCAGCTACCCCTTC. It translates to CASSLRFSYPF. The chain links TRBV28 to TRBJ1-2; D is ambiguous. The CDR3 totals 11 residues. Germline V lookup: CDR1 MDHEN, CDR2 SYDVKM.